This entry features one TCR beta chain sequence. The antigen remains unidentified. The V end lost 4 bases, the J end lost 6 bases, and 18 bases lay between the germline ends. Per the germline V gene, CDR1 is GTSNPN and CDR2 is SVGIG (reference sequence). The CDR3 extends over 14 amino acids. The data originate from a study of tumor-infiltrating lymphocytes in localized non-small cell lung cancer. Study findings and constraints: Tumors had more T cell infiltration than uninvolved lung, per TCRbeta sequencing and CD3 counts.

Sequencing used immunoSEQ multiplex PCR; TCRdb keeps in-frame clones, though not all of them. The sample lists about 4,300 clones, less than 70% occurring once. This chain joins TRBV30 and TRBJ1-1, with D possibly TRBD1 on 5 matching bases. The receptor's source is a human donor with non-small cell lung cancer. Input material: uninvolved lung tissue not adjacent to the tumor. CDR3 sequence: CAWKQDPTSAEAFF. In nucleotides, the CDR3 is TGTGCCTGGAAACAGGACCCAACAAGCGCTGAAGCTTTCTTT.